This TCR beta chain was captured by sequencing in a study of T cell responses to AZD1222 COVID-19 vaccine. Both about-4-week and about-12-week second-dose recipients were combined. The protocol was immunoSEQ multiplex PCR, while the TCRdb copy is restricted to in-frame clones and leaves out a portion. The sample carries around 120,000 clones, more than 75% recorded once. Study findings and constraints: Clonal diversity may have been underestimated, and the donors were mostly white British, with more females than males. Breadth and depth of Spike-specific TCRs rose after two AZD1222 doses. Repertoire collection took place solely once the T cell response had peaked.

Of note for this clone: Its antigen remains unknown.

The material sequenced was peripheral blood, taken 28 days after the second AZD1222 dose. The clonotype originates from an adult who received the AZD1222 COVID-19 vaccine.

The CDR3 reads CASSLEVQGMDTEAFF. In nucleotides, the CDR3 is TGCGCCAGCAGCTTGGAGGTTCAGGGGATGGACACTGAAGCTTTCTTT. The V call is TRBV5-1, the J call TRBJ1-1; a weak D match, TRBD1 (6 bases). The length of the CDR3 is 16 residues. Germline V gene lookup returns CDR1 SGHRS and CDR2 YFSETQ. Trimming took off 0 bases at V and 3 bases at J, with 15 bases between the two ends.